A single sample gave rise to the 18 T cell receptor beta chains below, sequenced in a study of prognosis after radiotherapy for stage I lung cancer (dated by TCRdb to the early 2020s). Sequencer: Illumina HiSeq 3000. Two rounds of multiplex PCR on genomic DNA were used to amplify the TCR beta CDR3 region. The first PCR round used primers specific to each TRBV and TRBJ gene, and the primer sequences were filed in Chinese patent CN105087789A. TCRdb passed the public sequencing reads through fastp at Q25 and MiXCR, retaining productive beta sequences. A single entry per CDR3 protein holds the most common genes and DNA from its merged rows. The sample has roughly 11,000 distinct CDR3 sequences on record, around 40% of them singletons. Roughly half of the sample goes to the ten largest clones. The input for sequencing was PBMCs, taken before or after stereotactic body radiation therapy (not recorded which). Every receptor here comes from a donor over 45 with non-small cell lung cancer.

By sample share, this clonotype is medium-sized. The rearrangement uses TRBV6-1 and TRBJ2-6; D is undetermined. This CDR3 spans 18 amino acids. With 2 bases removed from V and 0 bases from J, the gap between germline ends came to 14 bases. Per the germline V gene, CDR1 is MNHNS and CDR2 is SASEGT. Written as DNA, the CDR3 is TGTGCCAGCAGTGAAAGGCGGCTCGGCCCCTCTGGGGCCAACGTCCTGACTTTC. Translation gives CASSERRLGPSGANVLTF.

This clonotype has ten or more counts. The V gene is TRBV11-1, the J gene TRBJ2-1; no firm D call. Germline V gives CDR1 SGHAT, CDR2 FQDESV (reference sequence). The CDR3 totals 11 residues. Trimming left V 8 bases short and J 8 bases short, with 10 bases between. The CDR3 sequence is CASGPWHEQFF. CDR3 nucleotide sequence: TGTGCCAGCGGTCCGTGGCATGAGCAGTTCTTC.

Note on this clonotype: This may come from a read error, since a much larger clone is one base off. V is TRBV7-8 and J is TRBJ1-5; 7 positions match TRBD1. The CDR3 loop spans 16 amino acids. Germline V gene lookup returns CDR1 SGHVS and CDR2 FQNEAQ. CDR3 residues: CASSSRDSHSNQHQHF. The CDR3 bases are TGTGCCAGCAGCTCCCGGGACAGTCATAGCAATCAGCACCAGCATTTT.

The chain joins TRBV12-3 or TRBV12-4 to TRBJ2-2; D may be TRBD2 (5 bases). Between the trimmed V and J ends, which lost 8 bases and 16 bases, there was a span of 32 bases. The CDR3 consists of 16 residues. CDR3 in amino acids: CASLKSGASSTGDPFF. The CDR3 DNA reads TGTGCCAGCTTAAAGTCGGGCGCTTCTTCAACCGGGGATCCGTTTTTT.

Remarks on this clonotype: A far larger clone lies a single base away; this is likely a read error. The rearrangement uses TRBV6-5 and TRBJ2-1, with D maybe TRBD2 (6 bases). The V gene's germline CDR1 is MNHEY and CDR2 SVGAGI. The CDR3 has 15 residues. CDR3 amino acids: CVSTPLGLSYNEQFF. The CDR3 nucleotides read TGTGTCAGCACTCCCTTGGGACTTTCCTACAATGAGCAGTTCTTC.

By proportion, this clonotype is medium-sized. The rearrangement links TRBV15 to TRBJ2-7; TRBD2 matches at 15 bases. V shed 3 bases and J 3 bases; nucleotides not matched to a gene: 0. This CDR3 contains 15 residues. In germline, CDR1 is LNHNV, CDR2 YYDKDF (reference sequence). For the CDR3, the DNA is TGTGCCACCAGCAGGGGACTAGCGGGGGGCTACGAGCAGTACTTC. It specifies CATSRGLAGGYEQYF.

The rearrangement links TRBV6-1 to TRBJ1-5; tentatively, D is TRBD1 (5 bases). The CDR3 loop spans 15 amino acids. Germline CDR1 and CDR2: MNHNS and SASEGT. With 6 bases removed from V and 6 bases from J, the gap between germline ends came to 18 bases. The CDR3 DNA reads TGTGCCAGCAGCGCAGGCCGACGGAGGGGTCAGCCCCAGCATTTT. Protein product: CASSAGRRRGQPQHF.

In this sample, this clonotype turned up many times. The chain links TRBV11-3 to TRBJ2-5, with TRBD2 matching 10 bases. This CDR3 is 17 amino acids long. CDR1 is SGHNT and CDR2 is YENEEA in the germline V gene. Unmatched junction bases numbered 15, after V lost 11 bases and J lost 0 bases. This CDR3 is CAFPKRTSGKYQETQYF. The CDR3 DNA follows: TGTGCCTTTCCAAAACGGACTAGCGGCAAGTACCAAGAGACCCAGTACTTC. Complete variable domain (other parts from reference TRBV11-3 and TRBJ2-5): EAGVVQSPRYKIIEKKQPVAFWCNPISGHNTLYWYLQNLGQGPELLIRYENEEAVDDSQLPKDRFSAERLKGVDSTLKIQPAELGDSAVYLCAFPKRTSGKYQETQYFGPGTRLLVL.

Comment on this clonotype: Compared with germline, one end of the junction differs, possibly owing to a read error. The chain couples TRBV12-3 or TRBV12-4 to TRBJ2-2; possible D gene TRBD2, 5 bases. The CDR3 runs 17 residues. The CDR3 spells CASSFSRGGLNTGDLFF. The CDR3, as DNA: TGTGCCAGCAGTTTTTCCCGCGGTGGGTTGAACACCGGGGATCTGTTTTTT.

J is TRBJ2-3 and V is TRBV28, with unresolved D. Germline lookup yields CDR1 MDHEN and CDR2 SYDVKM. V lost 3 bases, J lost 1 base, and 8 bases lay in between. This CDR3 is built from 14 residues. The CDR3 region is CASSFLSGTDTQYF. The CDR3 DNA reads as TGTGCCAGCAGTTTTTTATCGGGCACAGATACGCAGTATTTT.

V and J are TRBV19 and TRBJ2-1; the D is unclear. CDR3 length: 11 amino acids. Per germline, CDR1 LNHDA and CDR2 SQIVND (reference sequence). Trimming stripped 8 bases from V and 10 bases from J, with 12 bases between. The CDR3 here is CASGDVAEQFF. In nucleotides, the CDR3 is TGTGCCAGTGGAGACGTCGCCGAGCAGTTCTTC.

V and J are TRBV24-1 and TRBJ1-5; tentative D call: TRBD1 (5 bases). CDR3 length: 14 amino acids. Germline-derived CDR1 and CDR2 are KGHDR and SFDVKD. With 8 bases removed from V and 8 bases from J, the gap between germline ends came to 18 bases. Here the CDR3 reads CATIIRDWGEPQHF. As DNA, the CDR3 is TGTGCCACCATTATCCGCGACTGGGGCGAGCCCCAGCATTTT.

The V gene is TRBV18, the J gene TRBJ2-1; D unresolved. The germline gives CDR1 KGHSH, CDR2 LQKENI. CDR3 length: 14 residues. Deletions cut 2 bases from V and 8 bases from J, with 13 bases between. The CDR3 DNA follows: TGTGCCAGCTCACCATTCGATGTCGGGCATGAGCAGTTCTTC. It encodes CASSPFDVGHEQFF.

A remark on this clonotype: A much larger clone differs by one base, so this may be a read error. The conserved closing phenylalanine or tryptophan is absent in this CDR3, likely reflecting a read error. The chain couples TRBV7-2 to TRBJ2-5; D is undetermined. V was pared by 4 bases and J by 4 bases, with 13 bases between. Germline CDR1 and CDR2: SGHTA and FQGNSA. The CDR3 runs 14 residues. The CDR3 region is CASSSRIGSETQYS. In nucleotides, the CDR3 is TGTGCCAGCAGCTCACGGATTGGGTCAGAGACCCAGTACTCC.

To note about this clonotype: The junction and the germline gene differ at one end; a read error may be behind it. The V gene is TRBV6-1, the J gene TRBJ1-5; D is unclear. CDR1 MNHNS and CDR2 SASEGT come from the germline V gene. This CDR3 comprises 15 residues. The CDR3 coding sequence is TGTGCCAGCAGTGAAGCAGGCCGGTCTTATCAGCCTCAGCATTTT. It yields the protein CASSEAGRSYQPQHF.

The rearrangement joins TRBV6-2 or TRBV6-3 to TRBJ2-1; D gene ambiguous. There are 11 residues in the CDR3. The germline CDR1 and CDR2 sequences are MNHEY and SVGEGT. Trimming shortened V by 8 bases and J by 10 bases, and 12 bases separated the two germline ends. The CDR3 DNA is TGTGCCAGCTGTACCCTTAGGGAGCAGTTCTTC. It specifies CASCTLREQFF.

This clonotype is classed as large. The V call is TRBV12-3 or TRBV12-4, the J call TRBJ1-6, with D perhaps matching TRBD1 (6 bases). The CDR3 consists of 15 residues. Between the trimmed V and J ends, which lost 5 bases and 3 bases, there was a span of 11 bases. This CDR3 is CASSEWGHYNSPLHF. The CDR3 DNA is TGTGCCAGCAGTGAATGGGGGCACTATAATTCACCCCTCCACTTT.

This clonotype was detected many times. The rearrangement uses TRBV10-2 and TRBJ2-7; perhaps TRBD2 as D (5 bases). This CDR3 is built from 13 residues. Germline V gives CDR1 WSHSY, CDR2 SAAADI. Trimming shortened V by 1 base and J by 2 bases, and 6 bases separated the two germline ends. For the CDR3, the DNA is TGCGCCAGCAGTGAGTGGCGGGCCTACGAGCAGTACTTC. Translation: CASSEWRAYEQYF.